This TCR beta chain was found in a study of PD-L1 blockade in urothelial cancer. About the research overall: Blood underwent analysis 3 weeks (second dose) and 6 weeks after treatment began. Specimens of blood held a median count of roughly 150,000 T cells.

Looked up from germline, CDR1 is SGHNT and CDR2 is YYREEE (reference sequence). V was clipped by 0 bases and J by 0 bases; unmatched bases: 12. This CDR3 is 19 amino acids long. The method was immunoSEQ multiplex PCR; TCRdb's version includes in-frame clones alone and lacks a portion of them. The sample lists about 100,000 clones, 90% to 95% occurring once. This specimen consisted of PBMCs, obtained around atezolizumab (anti-PD-L1) treatment. J is TRBJ2-1 and V is TRBV5-4, with 7 bases fitting TRBD2. This receptor was taken from a woman over 75 with urothelial cancer. Here the CDR3 reads CASSLEPSGRLNSYNEQFF. CDR3 DNA sequence: TGTGCCAGCAGCTTGGAGCCTAGCGGAAGACTTAACTCCTACAATGAGCAGTTCTTC.